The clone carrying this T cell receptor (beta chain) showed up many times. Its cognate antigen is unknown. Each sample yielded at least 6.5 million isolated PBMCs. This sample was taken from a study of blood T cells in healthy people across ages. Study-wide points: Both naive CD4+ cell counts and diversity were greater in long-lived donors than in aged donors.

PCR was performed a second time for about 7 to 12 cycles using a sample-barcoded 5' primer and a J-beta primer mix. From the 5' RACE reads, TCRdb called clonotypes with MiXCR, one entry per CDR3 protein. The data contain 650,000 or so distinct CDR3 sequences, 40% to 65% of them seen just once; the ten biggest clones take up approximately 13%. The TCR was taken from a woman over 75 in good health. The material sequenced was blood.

CDR3 DNA: TGTGCCAGCAGTTTCGCTAGCGGGCCCCCTGGGGCCCAGTACTTC. Translated: CASSFASGPPGAQYF. The chain joins TRBV12-3 or TRBV12-4 to TRBJ2-5; 8 bases align to TRBD2. V gave up 3 bases and J gave up 9 bases; unmatched junction bases: 12. The CDR3 is made up of 15 amino acids.